The 32 T cell receptor beta chains below all came from one sample that was sequenced in a study of regulatory T cells in long-lasting Graves disease. Building the TCR beta libraries relied on iRepertoire HTBI primers, and CDR3 regions underwent Arm-PCR. TCRdb passed the multiplex PCR reads through MiXCR, listing each CDR3 protein once. In the table there are about 210,000 distinct CDR3 sequences, approximately 19% of which are singletons. The time point here: newly diagnosed GD, antithyroid drugs for less than 3 months. Isolated PBMC RNA provided the starting material for the TCR library. These data are also associated with another study on T cells in Graves' hyperthyroidism and ophthalmopathy.

The specimen was peripheral blood mononuclear cells (PBMCs), collected at new diagnosis, from a patient treated with antithyroid drugs. These receptors were taken from a woman in her twenties or thirties with Graves disease.

This clonotype was counted many times. This CDR3 reads CASRTTRTDTQYF. The CDR3 bases are TGTGCCAGCAGGACTACAAGGACAGATACGCAGTATTTT. The chain recombines TRBV12-3 or TRBV12-4 with TRBJ2-3, with D tentatively TRBD2 (5 bases). With 6 bases removed from V and 3 bases from J, the gap between germline ends came to 10 bases. The CDR3 extends over 13 amino acids.

This clonotype was seen at least ten times. This CDR3 is CASSRRDDTEAFF. DNA for the CDR3: TGTGCCAGCAGCCGCCGGGACGACACTGAAGCTTTCTTT. This rearrangement joins TRBV3-1 to TRBJ1-1; D perhaps matches TRBD1 (5 bases). Trimming cost V 4 bases and J 3 bases, with 9 bases left between them. Germline assignment: CDR1 LGHDT and CDR2 YNNKEL (reference sequence). This CDR3 contains 13 residues.

The genes are TRBV2 and TRBJ1-1; TRBD1 is a possible D gene (5 bases). CDR1 is SNHLY and CDR2 is FYNNEI in the germline V gene. Trimming took 6 bases from V and 5 from J, leaving 16 bases between them. The length of the CDR3 is 14 residues. In DNA, the CDR3 is TGTGCCAGCAGCAATCAGGGATCGTTAACTGAAGCTTTCTTT. Its translation: CASSNQGSLTEAFF.

This clonotype was recorded at least ten times. This chain joins TRBV18 and TRBJ1-3; D is undetermined. The CDR3 runs 15 residues. Per germline, CDR1 KGHSH and CDR2 LQKENI. Between the trimmed V and J ends, which lost 6 bases and 2 bases, there was a span of 14 bases. This CDR3 reads CASSGSSGPGNTIYF. The CDR3 DNA is TGTGCCAGCTCCGGGTCTTCCGGGCCTGGAAACACCATATATTTT.

This clonotype was counted only a few times. J is TRBJ2-1 and V is TRBV9, with 7 bases matching TRBD2. Germline CDR1 and CDR2: SGDLS and YYNGEE. The CDR3 has 15 residues. V lost 0 bases, J lost 9 bases, and 9 bases stayed unmatched. CDR3 nucleotides: TGTGCCAGCAGCGTAGGAGGCGGGGGAGGGGCTGAGCAGTTCTTC. This codes for CASSVGGGGGAEQFF.

This clonotype was picked up many times. This chain joins TRBV30 and TRBJ2-2; 11 nucleotides align to TRBD2. This CDR3 is 16 amino acids long. V shed 1 base and J 1 base; nucleotides not matched to a gene: 2. CDR1 is GTSNPN, CDR2 SVGIG, per germline (reference sequence). This CDR3 is CAWSASGRMNTGELFF. The CDR3 coding sequence is TGTGCCTGGAGTGCTAGCGGGAGGATGAACACCGGGGAGCTGTTTTTT. Full variable domain (missing parts from reference TRBV30 and TRBJ2-2): SQTIHQWPATLVQPVGSPLSLECTVEGTSNPNLYWYRQAAGRGLQLLFYSVGIGQISSEVPQNLSASRPQDRQFILSSKKLLLSDSGFYLCAWSASGRMNTGELFFGEGSRLTVL.

Note on this clonotype: One base separates it from a far larger clone, so it is likely a read error. The chain has TRBV12-3 or TRBV12-4 and TRBJ2-1; possible D gene TRBD1, 6 bases. Trimming left V 7 bases short and J 10 bases short, with 26 bases between. The CDR3 is made up of 16 amino acids. The CDR3 loop reads CASNPHGTLWAYEQFF. DNA for the CDR3: TGTGCCAGCAACCCCCACGGGACACTTTGGGCCTACGAGCAGTTCTTC.

As for this clonotype: A read error is likely here: a far larger clone is one base away. The V and J genes are TRBV12-3 or TRBV12-4 and TRBJ1-1; perhaps TRBD1 as D (5 bases). V was pared by 5 bases and J by 3 bases, with 10 bases between. The CDR3 extends over 13 amino acids. The CDR3 DNA follows: TGTGCCAGCAGTGGGGCAGGGCACACTGAAGCTTTCTTT. It translates to CASSGAGHTEAFF.

This clonotype was found many times. This chain uses TRBV7-8 with TRBJ2-2; 11 bases match TRBD2. The trim removed 6 bases at V and 2 bases at J, leaving 5 bases unmatched. This CDR3 spans 16 amino acids. From germline, CDR1 is SGHVS and CDR2 FQNEAQ. Here the CDR3 reads CASRRRLAGNTGELFF. CDR3 in DNA: TGTGCCAGCAGACGGAGACTAGCGGGAAACACCGGGGAGCTGTTTTTT.

This clonotype appeared many times. This chain uses TRBV6-2 or TRBV6-3 with TRBJ2-1; D call uncertain. CDR3 size: 15 residues. The germline V and J ends were trimmed by 5 bases and 3 bases, with 14 bases remaining between them. Germline loops: CDR1 MNHEY, CDR2 SVGEGT. The CDR3 sequence is CASSDSLNDYNEQFF. The CDR3 DNA is TGTGCCAGCAGTGATTCCCTGAACGACTACAATGAGCAGTTCTTC.

The sample holds many counts of this clonotype. An end of the junction does not agree with germline; a read error may underlie this. The V and J genes are TRBV30 and TRBJ2-7, with 8 bases fitting TRBD2. The CDR3 spans 13 residues. From germline, CDR1 is GTSNPN and CDR2 SVGIG (reference sequence). The CDR3 sequence: CAGSGSNSYEQYF. CDR3 coding DNA: TGTGCCGGGAGCGGGAGCAACTCCTACGAGCAGTACTTC.

The table lists this clonotype with a few counts. V and J are TRBV12-3 or TRBV12-4 and TRBJ1-1; no definite D call. Trimming shortened V by 3 bases and J by 1 base, and 6 bases separated the two germline ends. The CDR3 spans 13 residues. The CDR3 here is CASSFVENTEAFF. The CDR3 DNA reads TGTGCCAGCAGTTTTGTTGAGAACACTGAAGCTTTCTTT.

There are many counts of this clonotype. The chain is built from TRBV6-1 and TRBJ2-7; perhaps TRBD2 as D (6 bases). From germline, CDR1 is MNHNS and CDR2 SASEGT. V lost 7 bases, J lost 5 bases, and 12 bases lay in between. The length of the CDR3 is 12 residues. This chain's CDR3 is CASKPRGNEQYF. The CDR3 region has the DNA TGTGCCAGCAAGCCCCGCGGGAACGAGCAGTACTTC.

This clonotype was detected many times. J is TRBJ2-1 and V is TRBV20-1, with 7 positions matching TRBD2. This CDR3 spans 14 amino acids. The J segment lost 8 bases and the V segment lost 2 bases, leaving 9 bases of the junction unmatched. Germline V gene data show CDR1 as DFQATT and CDR2 as SNEGSKA (reference sequence). CDR3 protein: CSARLAASGDEQFF. CDR3 nucleotide sequence: TGCAGTGCTAGACTAGCGGCTTCTGGCGATGAGCAGTTCTTC.

Notes on this clonotype: This sequence may be a read error, since a much larger clone differs from it by one base. The rearrangement uses TRBV10-2 and TRBJ2-3, with D unclear. The V gene lost 0 bases and the J gene lost 2 bases, with 15 bases spanning the gap. CDR3 length equals 17 residues. Germline CDR1 is WSHSY and CDR2 is SAAADI. The CDR3 sequence is CASSESDGGAITDTQYF. In nucleotides, the CDR3 is TGCGCCAGCAGTGAGTCCGATGGCGGAGCTATCACAGATACGCAGTATTTT.

In this sample, this clonotype turned up a few times. The V and J genes are TRBV28 and TRBJ2-7; no clear D gene. The CDR3 contains 14 residues. The germline V and J ends were trimmed by 5 bases and 1 base, with 12 bases remaining between them. Germline values: CDR1 MDHEN, CDR2 SYDVKM. CDR3 coding DNA: TGTGCCAGCAGTAAACAGTCTCCTTCCTACGAGCAGTACTTC. Its translation: CASSKQSPSYEQYF. The whole variable domain, filled in from reference TRBV28 and TRBJ2-7, reads DVKVTQSSRYLVKRTGEKVFLECVQDMDHENMFWYRQDPGLGLRLIYFSYDVKMKEKGDIPEGYSVSREKKERFSLILESASTNQTSMYLCASSKQSPSYEQYFGPGTRLTVT.

At least ten counts were recorded for this clonotype. The J gene is TRBJ2-7, the V gene TRBV15, with D perhaps matching TRBD1 (5 bases). The CDR3 covers 15 residues. Germline values: CDR1 LNHNV, CDR2 YYDKDF (reference sequence). V was cut by 5 bases and J by 5 bases, with 19 bases left in between. CDR3 amino acids: CATSFDRQGWDEQYF. The CDR3 DNA is TGTGCCACCAGCTTCGACCGGCAGGGCTGGGACGAGCAGTACTTC.

This clonotype was picked up many times. The rearrangement links TRBV30 to TRBJ2-1, with D tentatively TRBD2 (5 bases). Germline CDR1 reads GTSNPN; CDR2 reads SVGIG (reference sequence). There are 14 residues in the CDR3. V was trimmed by 5 bases and J by 0 bases, leaving 11 bases between them. The chain's CDR3 is CAWSRASSYNEQFF. CDR3 DNA: TGTGCCTGGTCGCGGGCCAGCTCCTACAATGAGCAGTTCTTC.

This clonotype showed up many times. V gene TRBV7-9 combines with J gene TRBJ2-1; 11 positions agree with TRBD2. V shed 2 bases and J 3 bases; nucleotides not matched to a gene: 6. This CDR3 spans 17 amino acids. CDR1 and CDR2 (germline): SEHNR, FQNEAQ (reference sequence). CDR3 sequence: CASSLSTSGEIYNEQFF. The CDR3 nucleotides are TGTGCCAGCAGCTTATCGACTAGCGGGGAGATCTACAATGAGCAGTTCTTC.

This clonotype was found many times. The rearrangement links TRBV24-1 to TRBJ1-5; TRBD1 aligns across 9 bases. The V gene end was trimmed by 4 bases and the J gene end by 5 bases; junction bases not matched to a gene: 11. The CDR3 totals 17 residues. Germline lookup yields CDR1 KGHDR and CDR2 SFDVKD. The CDR3 region has the DNA TGTGCCACCAGTGACCCCCTGGACAGGGGAATCGATCAGCCCCAGCATTTT. It translates to CATSDPLDRGIDQPQHF.

The V gene is TRBV6-1, the J gene TRBJ2-1; 7 bases align to TRBD2. CDR3 length: 13 residues. Germline CDR1 reads MNHNS; CDR2 reads SASEGT. The J segment lost 6 bases and the V segment lost 8 bases, leaving 7 bases of the junction unmatched. The CDR3 DNA reads TGTGCCAGCGCGAGCGGGAAGAGCAATGAGCAGTTCTTC. Its translation: CASASGKSNEQFF.

The V and J genes are TRBV19 and TRBJ2-7, with 7 bases aligning to TRBD1. J lost 3 bases, V lost 5 bases, and 13 bases had no gene match. The CDR3 covers 16 residues. Germline V gives CDR1 LNHDA, CDR2 SQIVND (reference sequence). The CDR3 loop is CASSPQWGTANYEQYF. The CDR3 nucleotides are TGTGCCAGTAGTCCCCAATGGGGGACAGCCAACTACGAGCAGTACTTC.

The J gene is TRBJ2-1, the V gene TRBV5-6; D is unclear. Germline CDR1 and CDR2: SGHDT and YYEEEE. Trimming removed 4 bases at V and 9 bases at J, with 14 bases between. CDR3 length: 13 residues. As DNA, the CDR3 is TGTGCCAGCAGCCACTCCTTGAACATTGAGCAGTTCTTC. Translating gives CASSHSLNIEQFF.

This clonotype was observed many times. The rearrangement links TRBV10-3 to TRBJ1-4; 7 bases fit TRBD1. The CDR3 spans 12 residues. V shed 3 bases, J shed 12 bases, and the junction held 4 bases outside the gene matches. In germline, CDR1 is ENHRY, CDR2 SYGVKD. As DNA, the CDR3 is TGTGCCATCAGTGATATCAGGGGGGAACTGTTTTTT. It translates to CAISDIRGELFF.

This clonotype came up many times. A read error may produce the germline difference seen at one junction end. The rearrangement joins TRBV25-1 to TRBJ1-1; 8 nucleotides match TRBD1. Germline loops: CDR1 MGHDK, CDR2 SYGVNS. The CDR3 has 14 residues. CDR3 in amino acids: CASSEDRGSSEALF. The CDR3 DNA is TGTGCCAGCAGTGAAGACAGGGGTAGTAGTGAAGCTTTATTT.

The table lists this clonotype with many counts. The V and J genes are TRBV2 and TRBJ2-3; no reliable D call. Germline CDR1 is SNHLY and CDR2 is FYNNEI. Between the trimmed V and J ends, which lost 6 bases and 2 bases, there was a span of 15 bases. This CDR3 has 15 residues. CDR3: CASSLDPRYTDTQYF. The CDR3 coding sequence is TGTGCCAGCAGCTTAGATCCGCGATACACAGATACGCAGTATTTT.

There are many counts of this clonotype. The chain recombines TRBV6-5 with TRBJ2-7, with TRBD1 identical over 9 bases. Trimming at V came to 2 bases and at J to 1 base, leaving 9 bases not matched to a gene. The CDR3 extends over 17 amino acids. The germline V gene encodes CDR1 MNHEY and CDR2 SVGAGI. In DNA form, the CDR3 reads TGTGCCAGCAGTTACGGGACAGGGCCCGGTAGGTCCTACGAGCAGTACTTC. Its translation is CASSYGTGPGRSYEQYF.

This clonotype was picked up a small number of times. CDR3: CSARAPDSNEQFF. The CDR3 nucleotides are TGCAGTGCTAGAGCTCCGGACAGCAATGAGCAGTTCTTC. V gene TRBV20-1 combines with J gene TRBJ2-1; weak D call: TRBD1 (6 bases). Germline CDR1 is DFQATT and CDR2 is SNEGSKA (reference sequence). This CDR3 contains 13 residues. V lost 1 base and J lost 6, with 10 bases in between.

This clonotype was seen repeatedly, ten times or more. The chain joins TRBV28 to TRBJ1-6; weak D call: TRBD1 (6 bases). Trimming removed 1 base from V and 4 bases from J, with 8 bases in between. This CDR3 is 15 amino acids long. Germline V gene data show CDR1 as MDHEN and CDR2 as SYDVKM. CDR3 nucleotide sequence: TGTGCCAGCAGTTTATACCAGGGGTATAATTCACCCCTCCACTTT. The encoded protein is CASSLYQGYNSPLHF.

This clonotype was recorded many times. The chain carries TRBV5-1 and TRBJ2-1; TRBD2 agrees at 10 bases. The CDR3 extends over 15 amino acids. V lost 4 bases to trimming and J lost 4 bases; unmatched junction nucleotides: 5. Germline CDR1 and CDR2: SGHRS and YFSETQ. The CDR3 spells CASSVAGGSYNEQFF. DNA of the CDR3: TGCGCCAGCAGCGTAGCGGGAGGATCTTACAATGAGCAGTTCTTC.

V is TRBV3-1 and J is TRBJ2-7; the match to TRBD2 covers 13 bases. V shed 4 bases, J shed 4 bases, and the junction held 13 bases outside the gene matches. Germline values: CDR1 LGHDT, CDR2 YNNKEL (reference sequence). The CDR3 is made up of 18 amino acids. DNA of the CDR3: TGTGCCAGCAGCCTTTTTCCCGGGACTAGCGGGAAGAGGTACGAGCAGTACTTC. This gives the protein CASSLFPGTSGKRYEQYF.

There are many counts of this clonotype. J is TRBJ2-3 and V is TRBV27; 9 bases map to TRBD2. Germline lookup yields CDR1 MNHEY and CDR2 SMNVEV (reference sequence). Losses at the gene ends were 11 bases for V and 2 bases for J; bases not matched to a gene: 8. CDR3 length: 14 amino acids. CDR3 protein: CASAGGGPTDTQYF. DNA of the CDR3: TGTGCCTCTGCGGGAGGGGGGCCCACAGATACGCAGTATTTT.